These 2 T cell receptor beta chains were all obtained from the same sample, sequenced in a study of T-cell reconstitution after alpha-beta-depleted transplantation in children. Library preparation (for TCRbeta) was performed with unique molecular identifiers. Each CDR3 protein gets one entry after TCRdb re-called the PCR reads with MiXCR. The data contain 500,000 to 750,000 distinct CDR3 sequences, over 10% of them seen just once; the ten biggest clones take up around 2.2%. The sample was PBMCs, mostly from graft donor cells, taken 360 days after TCRalphabeta/CD19-depleted stem cell transplant. These receptor sequences come from a male patient between 10 and 17 years old who had a stem cell transplant for acute myeloid leukemia, so the T cells may come from the graft donor.

This clonotype was recorded a few times. The gene calls are TRBV20-1 and TRBJ2-1, with D perhaps TRBD2 (5 bases). CDR1 is DFQATT, CDR2 SNEGSKA, per germline (reference sequence). V was pared by 8 bases and J by 15 bases, with 23 bases between. CDR3 size: 12 residues. Written as DNA, the CDR3 is TGCAGTCCTTTTATCCTTGGAGGAGTCTGGTTCTTC. This gives the protein CSPFILGGVWFF.

V and J are TRBV5-1 and TRBJ2-1, with D hard to call. The V and J ends lost 0 bases and 3 bases respectively, with 7 bases between them. The germline gives CDR1 SGHRS, CDR2 YFSETQ. The CDR3 is made up of 14 amino acids. CDR3 nucleotides: TGCGCCAGCAGCTTGGGCGCTTTCTACAATGAGCAGTTCTTC. As protein: CASSLGAFYNEQFF.